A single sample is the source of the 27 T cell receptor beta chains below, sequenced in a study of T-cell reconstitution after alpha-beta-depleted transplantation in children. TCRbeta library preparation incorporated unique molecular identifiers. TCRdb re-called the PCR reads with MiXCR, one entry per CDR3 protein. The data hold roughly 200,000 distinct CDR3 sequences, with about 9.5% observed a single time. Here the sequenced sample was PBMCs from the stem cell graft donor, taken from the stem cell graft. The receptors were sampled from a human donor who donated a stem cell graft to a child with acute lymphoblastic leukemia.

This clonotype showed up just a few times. The CDR3 DNA follows: TGCAGCGTTGAGTCCCCACGGACAGGGGGTGATGGCTACACCTTC. This gives the protein CSVESPRTGGDGYTF. The chain is built from TRBV29-1 and TRBJ1-2, with 10 bases matching TRBD1. CDR1 and CDR2 from the germline V gene are SQVTM and ANQGSEA. V shed 3 bases, J shed 6 bases, and the junction held 10 bases outside the gene matches. The CDR3 length is 15 residues. Full variable domain (missing parts from reference TRBV29-1 and TRBJ1-2): SAVISQKPSRDICQRGTSLTIQCQVDSQVTMMFWYRQQPGQSLTLIATANQGSEATYESGFVIDKFPISRPNLTFSTLTVSNMSPEDSSIYLCSVESPRTGGDGYTFGSGTRLTVV.

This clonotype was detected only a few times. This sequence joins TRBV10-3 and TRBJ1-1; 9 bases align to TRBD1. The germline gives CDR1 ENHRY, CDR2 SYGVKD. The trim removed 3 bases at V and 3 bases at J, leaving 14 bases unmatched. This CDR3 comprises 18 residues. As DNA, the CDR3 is TGTGCCATCAGTGACCGTCCCCGAGACAGGGGGTATTACACTGAAGCTTTCTTT. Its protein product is CAISDRPRDRGYYTEAFF.

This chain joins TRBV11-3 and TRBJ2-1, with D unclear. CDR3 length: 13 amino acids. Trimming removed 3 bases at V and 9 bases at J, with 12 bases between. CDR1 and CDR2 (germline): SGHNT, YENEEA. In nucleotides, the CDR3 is TGTGCCAGCAGCTTCAGCCCGGGCGGTGAGCAGTTCTTC. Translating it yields CASSFSPGGEQFF.

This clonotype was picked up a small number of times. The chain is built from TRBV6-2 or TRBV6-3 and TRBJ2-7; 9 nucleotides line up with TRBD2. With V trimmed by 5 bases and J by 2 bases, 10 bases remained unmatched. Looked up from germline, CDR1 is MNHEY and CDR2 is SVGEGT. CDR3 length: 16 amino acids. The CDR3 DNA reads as TGTGCCAGCAGTCAAGATCCGGGACTAGCAGCCTACGAGCAGTACTTC. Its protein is CASSQDPGLAAYEQYF.

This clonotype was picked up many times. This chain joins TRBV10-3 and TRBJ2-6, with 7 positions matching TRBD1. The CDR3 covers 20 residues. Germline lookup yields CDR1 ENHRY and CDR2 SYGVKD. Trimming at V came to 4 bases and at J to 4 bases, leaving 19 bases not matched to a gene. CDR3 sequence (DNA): TGTGCCATCAGTGCGGCCACAGGGGACAACACCCTTTGGGGGGCCAACGTCCTGACTTTC. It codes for CAISAATGDNTLWGANVLTF.

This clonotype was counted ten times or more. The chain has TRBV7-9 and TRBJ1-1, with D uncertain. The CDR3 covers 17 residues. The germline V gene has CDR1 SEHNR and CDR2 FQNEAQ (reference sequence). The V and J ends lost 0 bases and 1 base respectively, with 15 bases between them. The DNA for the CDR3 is TGTGCCAGCAGCTTAGCCCTCCTCCGGACGGGGAACACTGAAGCTTTCTTT. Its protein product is CASSLALLRTGNTEAFF.

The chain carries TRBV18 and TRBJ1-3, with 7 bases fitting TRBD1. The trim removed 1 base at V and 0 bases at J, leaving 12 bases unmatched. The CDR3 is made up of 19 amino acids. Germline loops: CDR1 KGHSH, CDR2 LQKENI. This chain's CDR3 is CASSPLTQTGFHSGNTIYF. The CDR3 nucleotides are TGTGCCAGCTCACCACTTACACAGACAGGGTTCCACTCTGGAAACACCATATATTTT.

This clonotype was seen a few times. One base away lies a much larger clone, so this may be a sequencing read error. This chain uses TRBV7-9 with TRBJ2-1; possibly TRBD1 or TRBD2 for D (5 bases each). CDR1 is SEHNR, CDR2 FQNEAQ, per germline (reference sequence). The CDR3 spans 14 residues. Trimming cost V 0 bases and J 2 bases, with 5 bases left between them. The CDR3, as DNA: TGTGCCAGCAGCTTAGCGGGACCCTACAATGAGCAGTTCTTC. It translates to CASSLAGPYNEQFF. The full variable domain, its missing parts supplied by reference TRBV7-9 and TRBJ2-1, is DTGVSQNPRHKITKRGQNVTFRCDPISEHNRLYWYRQTLGQGPEFLTYFQNEAQLEKSRLLSDRFSAERPKGSFSTLEIQRTEQGDSAMYLCASSLAGPYNEQFFGPGTRLTVL.

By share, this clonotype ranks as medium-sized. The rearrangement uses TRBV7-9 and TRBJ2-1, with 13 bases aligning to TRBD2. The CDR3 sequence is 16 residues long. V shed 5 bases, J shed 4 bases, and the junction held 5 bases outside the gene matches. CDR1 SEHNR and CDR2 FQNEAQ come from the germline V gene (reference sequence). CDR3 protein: CASSLLGLAGYNEQFF. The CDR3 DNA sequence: TGTGCCAGCAGCCTATTGGGACTAGCGGGATACAATGAGCAGTTCTTC.

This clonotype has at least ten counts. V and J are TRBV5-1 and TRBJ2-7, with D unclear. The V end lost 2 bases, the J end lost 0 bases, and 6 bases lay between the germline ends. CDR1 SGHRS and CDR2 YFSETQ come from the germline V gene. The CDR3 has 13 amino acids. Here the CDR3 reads CASSLVLSYEQYF. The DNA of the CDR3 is TGCGCCAGCAGCTTAGTCCTCTCCTACGAGCAGTACTTC.

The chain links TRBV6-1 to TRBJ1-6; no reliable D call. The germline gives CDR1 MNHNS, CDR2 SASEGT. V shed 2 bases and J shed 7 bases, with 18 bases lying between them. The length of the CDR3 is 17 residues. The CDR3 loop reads CASSELGRGLKNSPLHF. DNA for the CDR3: TGTGCCAGCAGTGAATTAGGCAGAGGATTGAAAAATTCACCCCTCCACTTT.

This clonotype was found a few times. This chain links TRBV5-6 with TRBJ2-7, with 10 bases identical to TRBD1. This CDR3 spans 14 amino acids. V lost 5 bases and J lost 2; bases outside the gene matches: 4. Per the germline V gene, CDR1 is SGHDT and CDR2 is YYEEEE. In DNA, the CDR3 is TGTGCCAGCAGGGACAGGGGGATGACCTACGAGCAGTACTTC. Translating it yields CASRDRGMTYEQYF.

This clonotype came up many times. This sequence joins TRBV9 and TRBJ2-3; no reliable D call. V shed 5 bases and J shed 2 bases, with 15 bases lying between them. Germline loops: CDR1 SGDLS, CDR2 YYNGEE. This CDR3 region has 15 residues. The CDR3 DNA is TGTGCCAGCAGTCCCAGTCGGGCCTTCACAGATACGCAGTATTTT. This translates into CASSPSRAFTDTQYF.

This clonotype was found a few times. The DNA for the CDR3 is TGTGCCAGCAGCTTGATCGGGGGGGGCTCCAATGAGCAGTTCTTC. Its protein product is CASSLIGGGSNEQFF. The chain uses TRBV5-5 and TRBJ2-1; 8 bases line up with TRBD2. The CDR3 is 15 amino acids. V was pared by 1 base and J by 6 bases, with 6 bases of the junction left unmatched. The germline CDR1 and CDR2 sequences are SGHKS and YYEKEE (reference sequence).

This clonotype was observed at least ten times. CDR3 loop: CASSLFGGGYTF. The CDR3 nucleotides are TGTGCCAGCAGCTTATTCGGGGGTGGCTACACCTTC. This rearrangement joins TRBV7-2 to TRBJ1-2; D might be TRBD1 (5 bases). Between the trimmed V and J ends, which lost 2 bases and 7 bases, there was a span of 8 bases. CDR1 and CDR2 (germline): SGHTA, FQGNSA. This CDR3 comprises 12 residues. Filled out from reference TRBV7-2 and TRBJ1-2, the complete variable domain reads GAGVSQSPSNKVTEKGKDVELRCDPISGHTALYWYRQSLGQGLEFLIYFQGNSAPDKSGLPSDRFSAERTGGSVSTLTIQRTQQEDSAVYLCASSLFGGGYTFGSGTRLTVV.

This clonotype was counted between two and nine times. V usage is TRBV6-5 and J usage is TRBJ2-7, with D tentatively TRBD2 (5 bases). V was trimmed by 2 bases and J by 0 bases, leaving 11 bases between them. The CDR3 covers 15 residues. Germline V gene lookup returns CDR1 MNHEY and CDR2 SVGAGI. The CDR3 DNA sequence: TGTGCCAGCAGTTACGGTCGGGGAAACTCCTACGAGCAGTACTTC. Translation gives CASSYGRGNSYEQYF.

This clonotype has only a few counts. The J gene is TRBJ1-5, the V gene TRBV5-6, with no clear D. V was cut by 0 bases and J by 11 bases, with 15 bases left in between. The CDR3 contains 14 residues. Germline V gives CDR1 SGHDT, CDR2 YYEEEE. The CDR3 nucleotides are TGTGCCAGCAGCTTGGGTCCTAGTTCTAGGACCCAGCATTTT. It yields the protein CASSLGPSSRTQHF.

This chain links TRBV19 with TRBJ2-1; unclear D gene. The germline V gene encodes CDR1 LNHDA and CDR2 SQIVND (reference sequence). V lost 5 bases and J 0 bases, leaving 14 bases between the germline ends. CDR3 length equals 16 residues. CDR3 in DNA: TGTGCCAGTAGTTCGACACGACTGAGCTCCTACAATGAGCAGTTCTTC. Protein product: CASSSTRLSSYNEQFF.

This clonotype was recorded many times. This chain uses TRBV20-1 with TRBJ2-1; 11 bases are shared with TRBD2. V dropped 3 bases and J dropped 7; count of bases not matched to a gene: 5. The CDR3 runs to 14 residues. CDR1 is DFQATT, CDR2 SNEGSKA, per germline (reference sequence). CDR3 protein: CSARRLAGLNEQFF. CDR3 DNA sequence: TGCAGTGCTAGGAGACTAGCGGGGCTAAATGAGCAGTTCTTC.

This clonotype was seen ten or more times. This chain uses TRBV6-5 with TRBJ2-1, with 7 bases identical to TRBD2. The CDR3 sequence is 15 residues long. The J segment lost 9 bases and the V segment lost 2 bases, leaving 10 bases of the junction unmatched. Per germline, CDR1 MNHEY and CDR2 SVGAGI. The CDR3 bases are TGTGCCAGCAGTTACCGGGCGGGGGTAAAGGGTGAGCAGTTCTTC. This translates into CASSYRAGVKGEQFF.

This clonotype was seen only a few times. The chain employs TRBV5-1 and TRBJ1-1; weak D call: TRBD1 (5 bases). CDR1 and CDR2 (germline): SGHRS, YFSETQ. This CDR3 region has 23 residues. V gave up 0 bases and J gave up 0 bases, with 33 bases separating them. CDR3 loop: CASSLEGSWAVKFTTQVNTEAFF. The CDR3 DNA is TGCGCCAGCAGCTTGGAGGGGAGCTGGGCGGTGAAATTTACTACCCAAGTGAACACTGAAGCTTTCTTT.

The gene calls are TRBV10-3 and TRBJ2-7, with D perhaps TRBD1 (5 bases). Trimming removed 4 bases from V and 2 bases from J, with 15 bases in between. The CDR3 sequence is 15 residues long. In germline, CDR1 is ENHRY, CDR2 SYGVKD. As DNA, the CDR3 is TGTGCCATCAGTGCCCTAGGACACCCAACCTACGAGCAGTACTTC. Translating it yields CAISALGHPTYEQYF.

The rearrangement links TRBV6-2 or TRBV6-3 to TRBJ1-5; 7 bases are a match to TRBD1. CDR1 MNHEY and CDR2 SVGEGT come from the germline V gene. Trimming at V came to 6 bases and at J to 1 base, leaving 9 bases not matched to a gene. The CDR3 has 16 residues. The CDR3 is CASSRDHRGSNQPQHF. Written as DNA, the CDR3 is TGTGCCAGCAGCCGGGACCACAGGGGAAGCAATCAGCCCCAGCATTTT.

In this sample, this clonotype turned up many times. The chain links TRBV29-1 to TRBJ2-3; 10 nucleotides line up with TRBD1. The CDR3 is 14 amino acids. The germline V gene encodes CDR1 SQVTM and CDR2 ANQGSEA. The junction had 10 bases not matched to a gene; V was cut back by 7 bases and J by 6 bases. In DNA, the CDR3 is TGCAGCGCACCTCCGGGACAGGGGTATGATACGCAGTATTTT. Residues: CSAPPGQGYDTQYF.

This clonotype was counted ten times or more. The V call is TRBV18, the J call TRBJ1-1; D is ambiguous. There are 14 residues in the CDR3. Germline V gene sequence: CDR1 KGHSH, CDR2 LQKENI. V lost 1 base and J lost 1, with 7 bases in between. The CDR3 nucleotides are TGTGCCAGCTCACCACTCGCCAAGAACACTGAAGCTTTCTTT. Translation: CASSPLAKNTEAFF.

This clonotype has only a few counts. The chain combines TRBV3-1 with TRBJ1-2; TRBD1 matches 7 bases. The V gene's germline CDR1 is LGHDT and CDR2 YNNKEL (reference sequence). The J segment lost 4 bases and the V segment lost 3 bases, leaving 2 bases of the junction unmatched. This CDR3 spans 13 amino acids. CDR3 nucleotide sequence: TGTGCCAGCAGCCACCGGACAGGCTATGGCTACACCTTC. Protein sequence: CASSHRTGYGYTF.

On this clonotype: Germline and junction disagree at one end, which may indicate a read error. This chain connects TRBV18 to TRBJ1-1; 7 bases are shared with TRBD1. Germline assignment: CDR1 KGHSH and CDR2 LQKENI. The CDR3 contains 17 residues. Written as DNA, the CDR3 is TGTGCCAGCTCACCTGAGACCACACAGGGGTGGAACTCTGAAGCTTTCTTT. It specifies CASSPETTQGWNSEAFF.